Listed below are T cell receptor beta chains from one sample, sequenced in a study of T cells in Graves' hyperthyroidism and ophthalmopathy. One entry per CDR3 protein results from TCRdb running MiXCR on the multiplex PCR reads. The table records about 350,000 distinct CDR3 sequences, roughly 15% of them present only once. The sequenced sample consisted of blood. These receptors were collected from a woman aged 60 to 75 with Graves' ophthalmopathy. CDR3s include the opening cysteine and the closing phenylalanine or tryptophan. A D gene is named only where the DNA matches it firmly. Some rows have no size entry. The others give once, few or many, or a class for an expanded clone.

j_call | cdr3_length | v_call | clone_size | d_call | cdr3_aa | cdr3_nt
TRBJ1-1 | 15 | TRBV28 | many | . | CASSPAEGWNTEAFF | TGTGCCAGCAGTCCCGCAGAGGGCTGGAACACTGAAGCTTTCTTT
TRBJ2-5 | 14 | TRBV5-1 | few | . | CASSHGTNFETQYF | TGCGCCAGCAGCCACGGGACCAACTTCGAGACCCAGTACTTC
TRBJ2-2 | 16 | TRBV6-1 | many | . | CASSGSLPGGFGELFF | TGTGCCAGCAGTGGTTCGCTTCCCGGGGGATTCGGGGAGCTGTTTTTT
TRBJ2-6 | 17 | TRBV6-1 | many | TRBD1 | CASRRQGTSSGANVLTF | TGTGCCAGCAGGCGACAGGGGACTTCCTCTGGGGCCAACGTCCTGACTTTC
TRBJ2-1 | 16 | TRBV7-6 | many | . | CASSSGIESPYNEQFF | TGTGCCAGCAGCTCCGGGATTGAGTCCCCCTACAATGAGCAGTTCTTC
TRBJ2-2 | 15 | TRBV6-5 | many | TRBD2 | CASSYLASGAGELFF | TGTGCCAGCAGTTACTTGGCTAGCGGGGCCGGGGAGCTGTTTTTT
TRBJ2-7 | 15 | TRBV9 | . | . | CASSRDLGRPNEQYF | TGTGCCAGCAGTAGGGACCTCGGGAGACCCAACGAGCAGTACTTC
TRBJ2-7 | 14 | TRBV9 | . | . | CARTLERRYYEQYF | TGTGCCAGAACCTTGGAACGGCGCTACTACGAGCAGTACTTC
TRBJ2-3 | 14 | TRBV3-1 | many | . | CASSQRTHTDTQYF | TGTGCCAGCAGCCAAAGGACCCACACAGATACGCAGTATTTT
TRBJ2-5 | 13 | TRBV7-6 | few | . | CASSLAQGETQYF | TGTGCCAGCAGCTTAGCGCAGGGCGAGACCCAGTACTTC
TRBJ2-2 | 13 | TRBV20-1 | . | . | CSASGGGTGELFF | TGCAGTGCTAGCGGAGGCGGCACCGGGGAGCTGTTTTTT
TRBJ2-7 | 15 | TRBV3-1 | many | . | CASSQGVGAGYEQYF | TGTGCCAGCAGCCAAGGGGTGGGGGCGGGTTACGAGCAGTACTTC
TRBJ2-2 | 16 | TRBV28 | many | TRBD2 | CASSSPLAGNTGELFF | TGTGCCAGCAGTTCTCCTCTAGCGGGCAACACCGGGGAGCTGTTTTTT
TRBJ1-1 | 12 | TRBV20-1 | many | . | CSARAGGTEAFF | TGCAGTGCTAGAGCCGGGGGCACTGAAGCTTTCTTT
TRBJ2-7 | 14 | TRBV20-1 | . | TRBD1 | CSASSRDRPYEQYF | TGCAGTGCTAGCAGCCGGGACAGGCCCTACGAGCAGTACTTC
TRBJ2-4 | 13 | TRBV28 | few | . | CASSGRYRNIQYF | TGTGCCAGCAGTGGCCGGTACCGAAACATTCAGTACTTC
TRBJ2-7 | 12 | TRBV10-2 | few | . | CASSWSGTEQYF | TGCGCCAGCAGTTGGTCAGGTACTGAGCAGTACTTC
TRBJ2-5 | 13 | TRBV25-1 | . | . | CASRESNRETQYF | TGTGCCAGCAGGGAATCCAACAGGGAGACCCAGTACTTC
TRBJ2-3 | 15 | TRBV28 | . | TRBD2 | CASRRLAGVPDTQYF | TGTGCCAGCAGGAGACTAGCGGGAGTTCCAGATACGCAGTATTTT
TRBJ2-5 | 17 | TRBV24-1 | . | . | CATPAQGPPLYQETQYF | TGTGCCACCCCTGCTCAGGGACCTCCCCTATACCAAGAGACCCAGTACTTC
TRBJ2-2 | 15 | TRBV15 | . | TRBD2 | CATTSGRANGGELFF | TGTGCCACCACTAGCGGGAGGGCCAATGGCGGGGAGCTGTTTTTT
TRBJ2-7 | 14 | TRBV19 | few | . | CASSLRRGDYEQYF | TGTGCCAGTAGTCTCAGGAGAGGGGACTACGAGCAGTACTTC
TRBJ2-7 | 13 | TRBV7-9 | few | . | CASSWQAGDEQCF | TGTGCCAGCAGCTGGCAGGCCGGGGACGAGCAGTGCTTC
TRBJ2-5 | 15 | TRBV2 | many | . | CASSGVRAITETQYF | TGTGCCAGCAGTGGTGTCAGGGCGATTACAGAGACCCAGTACTTC
TRBJ2-7 | 15 | TRBV3-1 | many | TRBD2 | CASSQPLAGEGEQYF | TGTGCCAGCAGCCAACCCCTAGCGGGAGAGGGCGAGCAGTACTTC
TRBJ2-7 | 19 | TRBV12-3/TRBV12-4 | many | . | CASSPPGTLETPIAYEQYF | TGTGCCAGCAGTCCCCCTGGGACCTTGGAGACACCTATCGCCTACGAGCAGTACTTC
TRBJ1-6 | 14 | TRBV11-2 | many | . | CASSLASYNSPLHF | TGTGCCAGCAGCTTAGCTTCCTATAATTCACCCCTCCACTTT
TRBJ1-6 | 16 | TRBV7-2 | few | . | CASSLNPFPGNSPLHF | TGTGCCAGCAGCTTAAACCCATTTCCGGGAAATTCACCCCTCCACTTT
TRBJ2-7 | 14 | TRBV9 | many | TRBD2 | CASSVGSGSYEQYF | TGTGCCAGCAGCGTAGGTAGCGGGAGCTACGAGCAGTACTTC
TRBJ2-3 | 15 | TRBV19 | few | TRBD1 | CASSPRTGPTDTQYF | TGTGCCAGTAGTCCACGGACAGGGCCGACAGATACGCAGTATTTT
TRBJ2-7 | 12 | TRBV7-9 | few | . | CASSYGDYEQYF | TGTGCCAGCAGCTACGGGGACTACGAGCAGTACTTC
TRBJ2-7 | 15 | TRBV5-1 | . | TRBD1 | CASRAWDREVDEQYF | TGCGCCAGCAGGGCTTGGGACAGGGAGGTCGACGAGCAGTACTTC
TRBJ2-5 | 14 | TRBV18 | many | . | CASSPGPNRETQYF | TGTGCCAGCTCACCCGGACCGAACCGGGAGACCCAGTACTTC
TRBJ1-5 | 16 | TRBV2 | . | TRBD1 | CASSTDRSLGNQPQHF | TGTGCCAGCAGTACGGACAGGAGCTTGGGCAATCAGCCCCAGCATTTT
TRBJ1-4 | 15 | TRBV6-1 | many | . | CASRLRTATNEKLFF | TGTGCCAGCAGACTCAGGACAGCAACTAATGAAAAACTGTTTTTT
TRBJ1-3 | 13 | TRBV12-3/TRBV12-4 | many | . | CASIIASGNTIYF | TGTGCCAGCATCATAGCGTCTGGAAACACCATATATTTT
TRBJ2-2 | 14 | TRBV11-3 | many | . | CASSLDRQFGELFF | TGTGCCAGCAGCTTAGATCGACAGTTCGGGGAGCTGTTTTTT
TRBJ2-3 | 16 | TRBV9 | many | . | CASSSRDSGRTDTQYF | TGTGCCAGCAGCAGCCGGGACTCCGGACGCACAGATACGCAGTATTTT
TRBJ2-1 | 17 | TRBV20-1 | many | TRBD1 | CSARRTGGFSSYNEQFF | TGCAGTGCTAGACGGACAGGGGGCTTTAGCTCCTACAATGAGCAGTTCTTC
TRBJ2-7 | 12 | TRBV28 | . | . | CASRLGVREQYF | TGTGCCAGCAGACTGGGAGTTCGCGAGCAGTACTTC
TRBJ2-1 | 12 | TRBV30 | many | . | CAWSLDSNEQFF | TGTGCCTGGAGCCTTGACTCAAATGAGCAGTTCTTC
TRBJ2-7 | 16 | TRBV27 | many | TRBD2 | CASSKVLAGSSWEQYF | TGTGCCAGCAGTAAGGTTCTAGCGGGTAGCTCCTGGGAGCAGTACTTC
TRBJ2-2 | 15 | TRBV11-2 | few | . | CTSSLMGLTTGELFF | TGTACCAGCAGCTTAATGGGCCTGACAACCGGGGAGCTGTTTTTT
TRBJ1-2 | 16 | TRBV9 | . | TRBD1 | CASSATTGGLRYGYTF | TGTGCCAGCAGCGCAACAACAGGGGGCCTTCGTTATGGCTACACCTTC
TRBJ2-3 | 16 | TRBV19 | . | TRBD2 | CASSIRVLAGGHTQYF | TGTGCCAGTAGTATCCGGGTCCTGGCGGGAGGTCATACGCAGTATTTT
TRBJ1-1 | 12 | TRBV12-3/TRBV12-4 | many | . | CASAYVSTEAFF | TGTGCCAGCGCTTACGTGAGCACTGAAGCTTTCTTT
TRBJ2-5 | 17 | TRBV12-3/TRBV12-4 | few | . | CASSPSWGYLGQETQYF | TGTGCCAGCAGTCCTAGTTGGGGGTACCTGGGGCAAGAGACCCAGTACTTC
TRBJ2-5 | 15 | TRBV2 | many | TRBD1 | CASRSPGQGGETQYF | TGTGCCAGCAGGTCCCCGGGACAGGGAGGAGAGACCCAGTACTTC
TRBJ2-5 | 16 | TRBV5-6 | few | TRBD2 | CASSPGLGGLWETQYF | TGTGCCAGCAGCCCGGGACTAGGGGGTTTATGGGAGACCCAGTACTTC
TRBJ1-1 | 13 | TRBV6-1 | many | . | CASSEFRGTEAFF | TGTGCCAGCAGTGAATTTAGGGGGACTGAAGCTTTCTTT
TRBJ2-7 | 13 | TRBV2 | many | TRBD2 | CASSVELAGEQYF | TGTGCCAGCAGTGTTGAACTAGCGGGAGAGCAGTACTTC
TRBJ2-3 | 15 | TRBV12-3/TRBV12-4 | many | . | CASSFGAGSTDTQYF | TGTGCCAGCAGTTTTGGGGCGGGCAGCACAGATACGCAGTATTTT
TRBJ2-7 | 13 | TRBV29-1 | . | . | CSVFQGSGNEQYF | TGCAGCGTTTTTCAGGGATCGGGGAACGAGCAGTACTTC
TRBJ1-2 | 14 | TRBV27 | few | . | CASSSQPNDYGYTF | TGTGCCAGCAGTTCCCAGCCGAATGACTATGGCTACACCTTC
TRBJ2-7 | 15 | TRBV13 | . | . | CASSFGSAIGNEQYF | TGTGCCAGCAGTTTCGGGTCCGCCATTGGGAACGAGCAGTACTTC
TRBJ2-7 | 13 | TRBV29-1 | few | . | CSVGQGIANEQYF | TGCAGCGTTGGGCAGGGGATAGCGAACGAGCAGTACTTC
TRBJ2-7 | 14 | TRBV19 | . | . | CASSESHLSYEQYF | TGTGCCAGTAGTGAGTCACACCTCTCCTACGAGCAGTACTTC
TRBJ2-7 | 15 | TRBV5-8 | many | TRBD1 | CASSLLGTVTYEQYF | TGTGCCAGCAGCTTATTGGGGACAGTCACCTACGAGCAGTACTTC
TRBJ1-1 | 15 | TRBV30 | many | . | CAWRGRGRGNTEAFF | TGTGCCTGGAGGGGCCGGGGCCGGGGGAACACTGAAGCTTTCTTT